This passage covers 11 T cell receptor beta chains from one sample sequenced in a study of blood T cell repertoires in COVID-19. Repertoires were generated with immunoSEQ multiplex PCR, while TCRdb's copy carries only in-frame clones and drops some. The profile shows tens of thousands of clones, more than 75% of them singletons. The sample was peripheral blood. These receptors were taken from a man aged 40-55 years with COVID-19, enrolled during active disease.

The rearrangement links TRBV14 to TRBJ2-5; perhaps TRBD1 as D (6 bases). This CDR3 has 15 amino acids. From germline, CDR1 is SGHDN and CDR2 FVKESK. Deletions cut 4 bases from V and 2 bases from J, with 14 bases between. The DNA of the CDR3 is TGTGCCAGCAGCCTCCACGCAACAGGGCAAGAGACCCAGTACTTC. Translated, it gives CASSLHATGQETQYF.

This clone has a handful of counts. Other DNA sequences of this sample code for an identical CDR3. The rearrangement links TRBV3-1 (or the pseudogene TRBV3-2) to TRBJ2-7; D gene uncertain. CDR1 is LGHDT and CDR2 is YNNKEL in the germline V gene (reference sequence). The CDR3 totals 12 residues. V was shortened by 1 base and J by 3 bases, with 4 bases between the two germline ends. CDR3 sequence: CASSQGGYEQYF. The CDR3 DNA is TGTGCCAGCAGCCAAGGCGGCTACGAGCAGTACTTC.

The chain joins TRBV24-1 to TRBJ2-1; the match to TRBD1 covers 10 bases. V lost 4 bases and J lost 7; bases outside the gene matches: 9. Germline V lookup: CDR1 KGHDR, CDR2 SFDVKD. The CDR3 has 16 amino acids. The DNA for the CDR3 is TGTGCCACCAGTGACCCAACCGGGACAGGGGTAAATGAGCAGTTCTTC. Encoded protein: CATSDPTGTGVNEQFF.

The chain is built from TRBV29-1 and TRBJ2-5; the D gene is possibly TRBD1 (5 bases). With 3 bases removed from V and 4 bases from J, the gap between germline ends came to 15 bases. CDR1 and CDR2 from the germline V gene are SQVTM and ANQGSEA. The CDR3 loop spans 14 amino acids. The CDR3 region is CSVDYTYQGETQYF. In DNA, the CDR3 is TGCAGCGTTGATTATACCTATCAGGGAGAGACCCAGTACTTC.

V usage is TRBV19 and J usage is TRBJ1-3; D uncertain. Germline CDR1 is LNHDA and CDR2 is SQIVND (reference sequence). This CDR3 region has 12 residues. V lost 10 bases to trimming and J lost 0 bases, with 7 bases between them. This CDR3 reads CATTPSGNTIYF. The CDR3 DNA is TGTGCCACTACCCCCTCTGGAAACACCATATATTTT.

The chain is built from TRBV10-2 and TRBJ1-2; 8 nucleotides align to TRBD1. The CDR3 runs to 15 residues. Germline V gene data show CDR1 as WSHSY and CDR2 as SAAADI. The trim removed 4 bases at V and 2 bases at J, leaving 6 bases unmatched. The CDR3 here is CASSAFRDRNYGYTF. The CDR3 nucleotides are TGCGCCAGCAGTGCCTTCCGGGACAGGAACTATGGCTACACCTTC.

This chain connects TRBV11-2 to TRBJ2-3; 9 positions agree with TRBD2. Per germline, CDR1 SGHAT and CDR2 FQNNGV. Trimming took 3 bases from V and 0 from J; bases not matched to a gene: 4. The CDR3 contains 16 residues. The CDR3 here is CASSFSSGTSTDTQYF. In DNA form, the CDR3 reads TGTGCCAGCAGCTTTTCTAGCGGGACTAGCACAGATACGCAGTATTTT.

CDR3 sequence: CASSQKSLSYEQYF. The CDR3 nucleotides are TGCGCCAGCAGCCAAAAAAGCCTCTCCTACGAGCAGTACTTC. The gene calls are TRBV4-1 and TRBJ2-7; D is undetermined. The CDR3 covers 14 residues. Germline V CDR1 and CDR2: MGHRA, YSYEKL. The V end lost 2 bases, the J end lost 0 bases, and 8 bases lay between the germline ends.

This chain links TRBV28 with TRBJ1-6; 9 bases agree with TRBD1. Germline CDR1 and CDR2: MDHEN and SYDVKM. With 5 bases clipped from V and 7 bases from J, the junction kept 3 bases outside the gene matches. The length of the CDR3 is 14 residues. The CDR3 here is CASSLGQGNSPLHF. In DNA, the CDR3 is TGTGCCAGCAGTCTGGGACAGGGAAATTCACCCCTCCACTTT.

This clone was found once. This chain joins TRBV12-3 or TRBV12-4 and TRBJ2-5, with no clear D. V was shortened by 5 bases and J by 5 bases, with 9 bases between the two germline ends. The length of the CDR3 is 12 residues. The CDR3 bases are TGTGCCAGCAGTCGAGAGGCGGAGACCCAGTACTTC. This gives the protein CASSREAETQYF.

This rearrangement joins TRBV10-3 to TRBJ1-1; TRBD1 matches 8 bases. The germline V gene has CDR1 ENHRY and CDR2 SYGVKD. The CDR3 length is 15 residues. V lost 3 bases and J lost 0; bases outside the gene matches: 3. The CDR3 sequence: CAISEADRVNTEAFF. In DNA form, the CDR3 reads TGTGCCATCAGTGAAGCGGACAGGGTGAACACTGAAGCTTTCTTT.